This record covers a single T cell receptor (beta chain). As yet, its antigen is unknown. Combining a sample-barcoded 5' primer with a J-beta primer mix, a second PCR ran for about 7 to 11 cycles. All cDNA molecules were each tagged by a template-switch adaptor with 12 random nucleotides. TCRdb reprocessed the 5' RACE reads via MiXCR and lists one record per CDR3 protein. The sample records some 1.5 million distinct CDR3 sequences, approximately 28% being singletons. This entry is derived from a study of blood T cells in healthy people across ages. Notes on the study in general: Any conclusive comparison of naive versus antigen-experienced cells was prevented by using unsorted PBMCs.

The clonotype comes from a woman in her twenties or thirties in good health. Sequenced sample: blood.

The CDR3 coding sequence is TGTGCCAGCAGTTTAGGACCCCATAGCAATCAGCCCCAGCATTTT. It codes for CASSLGPHSNQPQHF. The chain recombines TRBV12-3 or TRBV12-4 with TRBJ1-5; no firm D call. Trimming pared 1 base from V and 0 bases from J, leaving 7 bases between. The CDR3 has 15 amino acids.